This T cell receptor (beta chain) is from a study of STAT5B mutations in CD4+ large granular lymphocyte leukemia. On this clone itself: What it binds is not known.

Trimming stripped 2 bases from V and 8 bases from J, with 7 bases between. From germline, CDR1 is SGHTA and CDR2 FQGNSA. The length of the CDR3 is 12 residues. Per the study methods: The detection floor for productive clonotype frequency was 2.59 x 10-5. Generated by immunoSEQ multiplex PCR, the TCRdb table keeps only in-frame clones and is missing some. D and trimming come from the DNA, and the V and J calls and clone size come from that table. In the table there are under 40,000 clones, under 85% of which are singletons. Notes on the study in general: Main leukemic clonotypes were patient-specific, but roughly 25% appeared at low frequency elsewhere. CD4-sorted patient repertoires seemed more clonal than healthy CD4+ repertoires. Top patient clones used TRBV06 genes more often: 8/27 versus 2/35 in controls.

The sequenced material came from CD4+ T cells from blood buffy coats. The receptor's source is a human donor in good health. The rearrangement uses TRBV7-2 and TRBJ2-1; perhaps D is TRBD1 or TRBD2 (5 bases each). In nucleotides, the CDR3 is TGTGCCAGCAGCTTAATGGGACATGAGCAGTTCTTC. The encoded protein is CASSLMGHEQFF. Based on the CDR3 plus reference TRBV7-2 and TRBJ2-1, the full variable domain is GAGVSQSPSNKVTEKGKDVELRCDPISGHTALYWYRQSLGQGLEFLIYFQGNSAPDKSGLPSDRFSAERTGGSVSTLTIQRTQQEDSAVYLCASSLMGHEQFFGPGTRLTVL.